This T cell receptor beta chain originates from a study of blood T cell repertoires in COVID-19. Per the original methods: Estimated nucleated cell counts came from reference gene primer amplification. Here immunoSEQ multiplex PCR was the method, and the copy in TCRdb shows in-frame clones only, minus some. For V, J and clone size, that table is used; D and trimming come from the DNA. The sample shows tens of thousands of clones, 75% to 90% of them seen only once. Sequencing was done on a sample of peripheral blood. The TCR sequence derives from a man aged 30 to 45 with acute or convalescent COVID-19.

CDR3 sequence reads: CASSTPVRARDEQYF. CDR3 sequence (DNA): TGTGCCAGCAGCACTCCTGTCAGGGCGCGCGACGAGCAGTACTTC. The chain has TRBV28 and TRBJ2-7, with a weak D call TRBD1 (5 bases). The V end lost 6 bases, the J end lost 5 bases, and 20 bases lay between the germline ends. Germline CDR1 and CDR2: MDHEN and SYDVKM. The CDR3 has 15 amino acids. The full variable domain, rest sourced from reference TRBV28 and TRBJ2-7, is DVKVTQSSRYLVKRTGEKVFLECVQDMDHENMFWYRQDPGLGLRLIYFSYDVKMKEKGDIPEGYSVSREKKERFSLILESASTNQTSMYLCASSTPVRARDEQYFGPGTRLTVT.